These 10 T cell receptor beta chains originate from one sample sequenced in a study of CD8+ T cells in alopecia areata. Treatment specified: oral pan-JAK inhibitor, 5-10 mg twice daily. TCR sequencing used cDNA made by reverse transcription of extracted RNA. The table came from immunoSEQ multiplex PCR; TCRdb's copy has only in-frame clones and leaves some out. The top ten hold under 2% of the sample, which has approximately 280,000 clones, 58% seen once. The specimen comprised CD4+ T cells sorted from blood, sampled at week 24, from a patient treated with tofacitinib. The receptor set was obtained from a human donor with alopecia areata.

The gene calls are TRBV30 and TRBJ1-3; D gene unclear. The CDR3 is made up of 13 amino acids. The germline gives CDR1 GTSNPN, CDR2 SVGIG (reference sequence). Deletions cut 0 bases from V and 5 bases from J, with 8 bases between. The CDR3: CAWSVGLRNTIYF. The CDR3 bases are TGTGCCTGGAGTGTAGGACTGCGAAACACCATATATTTT.

The chain employs TRBV6-6 and TRBJ2-7; 10 nucleotides align to TRBD1. The CDR3 has 15 residues. In germline, CDR1 is MNHNY, CDR2 SVGAGI (reference sequence). Unmatched junction bases numbered 11, after V lost 10 bases and J lost 2 bases. The chain's CDR3 is CATVPRQGATYEQYF. For the CDR3, the DNA is TGTGCCACCGTACCGCGACAGGGGGCTACCTACGAGCAGTACTTC.

The V and J genes are TRBV27 and TRBJ1-5, with no clear D. CDR1 is MNHEY, CDR2 SMNVEV, per germline (reference sequence). The CDR3 length is 15 residues. Deletions cut 3 bases from V and 0 bases from J, with 9 bases between. The CDR3 sequence: CASSFSGFSNQPQHF. As DNA, the CDR3 is TGTGCCAGCAGTTTCTCGGGGTTTAGCAATCAGCCCCAGCATTTT.

In this sample, this clone turned up once. The chain recombines TRBV30 with TRBJ1-2; the D gene is possibly TRBD1 (5 bases). The CDR3 is 14 amino acids. V lost 1 base and J lost 3, with 12 bases in between. In germline, CDR1 is GTSNPN, CDR2 SVGIG (reference sequence). This CDR3 is CAWSAPGPHYGYTF. CDR3 nucleotides: TGTGCCTGGAGTGCACCGGGACCGCACTATGGCTACACCTTC.

This clone was recorded only once. V and J are TRBV9 and TRBJ2-2; D call uncertain. The CDR3 runs to 14 residues. Trimming removed 4 bases at V and 3 bases at J, with 10 bases between. The germline V gene encodes CDR1 SGDLS and CDR2 YYNGEE. DNA of the CDR3: TGTGCCAGCAGCTTAAGGGTGGACACCGGGGAGCTGTTTTTT. It encodes CASSLRVDTGELFF.

The chain joins TRBV4-1 to TRBJ2-1, with 11 bases lining up with TRBD2. CDR1 and CDR2 (germline): MGHRA, YSYEKL. With 3 bases clipped from V and 7 bases from J, the junction kept 11 bases outside the gene matches. CDR3 length: 17 residues. The CDR3 reads CASSQTQLAGALNEQFF. CDR3 bases: TGCGCCAGCAGCCAGACCCAACTAGCGGGGGCCTTAAATGAGCAGTTCTTC.

The CDR3 DNA reads as TGCGCCAGCAGCCCCGGTCTTGGTGGGACCCAGTACTTC. Protein product: CASSPGLGGTQYF. The chain combines TRBV5-1 with TRBJ2-5, with unresolved D. The CDR3 is 13 amino acids. Germline V lookup: CDR1 SGHRS, CDR2 YFSETQ. V dropped 4 bases and J dropped 7 bases, with 14 bases sitting between them.

The V call is TRBV2, the J call TRBJ2-5, with D unresolved. Trimming took off 5 bases at V and 13 bases at J, with 17 bases between the two ends. This CDR3 contains 12 residues. CDR1 is SNHLY, CDR2 FYNNEI, per germline. The CDR3 here is CASSPVSAGWYF. In nucleotides, the CDR3 is TGTGCCAGCAGTCCCGTATCCGCAGGATGGTACTTC.

V and J are TRBV5-4 and TRBJ2-6; D gene unclear. The CDR3 is 16 residues long. V lost 4 bases to trimming and J lost 0 bases, with 11 bases between them. The germline V gene has CDR1 SGHNT and CDR2 YYREEE (reference sequence). The CDR3 reads CASSPSLVSGANVLTF. CDR3 bases: TGTGCCAGCAGCCCCTCGCTGGTCTCTGGGGCCAACGTCCTGACTTTC.

Points on this clone: Within the sample, other DNA sequences also encode this same CDR3. The rearrangement joins TRBV23-1 to TRBJ1-6; D is possibly TRBD1 (5 bases). TRBV23-1 is an open reading frame whose function is uncertain. Deletions cut 3 bases from V and 14 bases from J, with 20 bases between. The CDR3 is 15 amino acids. CDR3 sequence: CASSQRGRNKRALHF. As DNA, the CDR3 is TGCGCCAGCAGTCAGCGGGGACGGAACAAAAGGGCCCTCCACTTT.